Listed below are T cell receptor beta chains from one sample, sequenced in a study of blood T cell repertoires in COVID-19. Method: immunoSEQ multiplex PCR; TCRdb's copy keeps in-frame clones and lacks some. This table has roughly 170,000 clones, more than 75% appearing once. The sequenced sample was peripheral blood. All receptors derive from a woman between 18 and 29 years old who had recovered from COVID-19. Both conserved end residues are part of each CDR3. The D gene is left open where the match is weak. Clone size is not always given. Where it is, it says once, few, many or a class for expanded clones.

v_call: TRBV7-8
d_call: .
clone_size: .
j_call: TRBJ2-3
cdr3_aa: CASSRSRQTTDTQYF
cdr3_nt: TGTGCCAGCAGCCGAAGCCGACAGACCACAGATACGCAGTATTTT

v_call: TRBV30
d_call: TRBD2
clone_size: .
j_call: TRBJ2-5
cdr3_aa: CAWSSGLAGQETQYF
cdr3_nt: TGTGCCTGGAGTTCCGGACTAGCGGGACAAGAGACCCAGTACTTC

v_call: TRBV9
d_call: .
clone_size: .
j_call: TRBJ2-3
cdr3_aa: CASSTGAYGPDTQYF
cdr3_nt: TGTGCCAGCAGCACTGGGGCCTACGGGCCGGATACGCAGTATTTT

v_call: TRBV23-1
d_call: .
clone_size: .
j_call: TRBJ1-5
cdr3_aa: CANSPGDQPQHF
cdr3_nt: TGCGCCAACTCCCCGGGGGATCAGCCCCAGCATTTT

v_call: TRBV5-6
d_call: TRBD1
clone_size: .
j_call: TRBJ2-5
cdr3_aa: CASSLGENDRVAETQYF
cdr3_nt: TGTGCCAGCAGCTTGGGTGAGAACGACAGGGTGGCTGAGACCCAGTACTTC

v_call: TRBV7-9
d_call: .
clone_size: .
j_call: TRBJ1-2
cdr3_aa: CASSFDSNYGYTF
cdr3_nt: TGTGCCAGCAGCTTCGACAGCAACTATGGCTACACCTTC

v_call: TRBV24-1
d_call: .
clone_size: .
j_call: TRBJ1-1
cdr3_aa: CATSGGSEAFF
cdr3_nt: TGTGCCACCAGCGGCGGGTCTGAAGCTTTCTTT

v_call: TRBV27
d_call: TRBD1
clone_size: once
j_call: TRBJ1-4
cdr3_aa: CASRQGTITNEKLFF
cdr3_nt: TGTGCCAGCCGACAGGGGACTATAACTAATGAAAAACTGTTTTTT

v_call: TRBV6-1
d_call: .
clone_size: few
j_call: TRBJ1-6
cdr3_aa: CASSEFPILSSSYNSPLHF
cdr3_nt: TGTGCCAGCAGTGAATTCCCCATACTTTCAAGCTCCTATAATTCACCCCTCCACTTT

v_call: TRBV6-2/TRBV6-3
d_call: .
clone_size: .
j_call: TRBJ1-5
cdr3_aa: CASSSPGRNHNQPQHF
cdr3_nt: TGTGCCAGCAGTTCCCCGGGTAGGAACCATAATCAGCCCCAGCATTTT

v_call: TRBV2
d_call: TRBD1
clone_size: .
j_call: TRBJ2-2
cdr3_aa: CASSVLQGANTGELFF
cdr3_nt: TGTGCCAGCAGTGTTCTACAGGGGGCGAACACCGGGGAGCTGTTTTTT

v_call: TRBV10-3
d_call: .
clone_size: .
j_call: TRBJ1-5
cdr3_aa: CAISEGRQPQHF
cdr3_nt: TGTGCCATCAGTGAGGGGCGTCAGCCCCAGCATTTT

v_call: TRBV7-2
d_call: TRBD1
clone_size: once
j_call: TRBJ2-6
cdr3_aa: CASSLLGQGSNVLTF
cdr3_nt: TGTGCCAGCAGCTTATTGGGACAGGGGTCCAACGTCCTGACTTTC

v_call: TRBV11-3
d_call: .
clone_size: .
j_call: TRBJ2-5
cdr3_aa: CASSPGTITSETQYF
cdr3_nt: TGTGCCAGCAGCCCCGGGACAATTACTTCGGAGACCCAGTACTTC

v_call: TRBV4-1
d_call: TRBD1
clone_size: .
j_call: TRBJ1-4
cdr3_aa: CASSNNRPGGNEKLFF
cdr3_nt: TGCGCCAGCAGCAACAACAGGCCAGGGGGTAATGAAAAACTGTTTTTT

v_call: TRBV5-1
d_call: .
clone_size: .
j_call: TRBJ1-3
cdr3_aa: CASSLDGSGNTIYF
cdr3_nt: TGCGCCAGCAGCTTGGACGGCTCTGGAAACACCATATATTTT

v_call: TRBV7-2
d_call: .
clone_size: few
j_call: TRBJ1-6
cdr3_aa: CASSEGNSNSPLHF
cdr3_nt: TGTGCCAGCAGCGAAGGTAACAGCAACTCACCCCTCCACTTT

v_call: TRBV5-6
d_call: TRBD2
clone_size: .
j_call: TRBJ2-2
cdr3_aa: CASSLGYSGRLGGELFF
cdr3_nt: TGTGCCAGCAGCTTGGGATATAGCGGGAGACTTGGCGGGGAGCTGTTTTTT

v_call: TRBV5-4
d_call: TRBD2
clone_size: .
j_call: TRBJ2-7
cdr3_aa: CASSLGPELAGVEQYF
cdr3_nt: TGTGCCAGCAGCTTGGGACCGGAGCTAGCGGGGGTCGAGCAGTACTTC

v_call: TRBV18
d_call: .
clone_size: few
j_call: TRBJ1-2
cdr3_aa: CASSPDINYGYTF
cdr3_nt: TGTGCCAGCTCACCTGACATAAACTATGGCTACACCTTC

v_call: TRBV12-5
d_call: .
clone_size: .
j_call: TRBJ1-3
cdr3_aa: CASGLAPGLDTIYF
cdr3_nt: TGTGCTAGTGGTTTGGCGCCAGGGTTAGACACCATATATTTT

v_call: TRBV27
d_call: .
clone_size: .
j_call: TRBJ2-1
cdr3_aa: CASSLSGAHNEQFF
cdr3_nt: TGTGCCAGCAGTTTAAGCGGTGCCCACAATGAGCAGTTCTTC

v_call: TRBV6-5
d_call: .
clone_size: .
j_call: TRBJ2-3
cdr3_aa: CASSYRSNRITDTQYF
cdr3_nt: TGTGCCAGCAGTTATAGGTCTAACAGGATAACAGATACGCAGTATTTT

v_call: TRBV5-1
d_call: .
clone_size: .
j_call: TRBJ1-2
cdr3_aa: CASSLTAGNGYTF
cdr3_nt: TGCGCCAGCAGCTTGACGGCAGGGAATGGCTACACCTTC

v_call: TRBV24-1
d_call: .
clone_size: .
j_call: TRBJ2-2
cdr3_aa: CATSDTLGGGTGVDTGELFF
cdr3_nt: TGTGCCACCAGTGATACGCTGGGGGGAGGTACGGGAGTTGACACCGGGGAGCTGTTTTTT

v_call: TRBV11-2
d_call: .
clone_size: .
j_call: TRBJ1-1
cdr3_aa: CASSSRDDTEAFF
cdr3_nt: TGTGCCAGCAGCTCCCGAGATGACACTGAAGCTTTCTTT

v_call: TRBV6-2/TRBV6-3
d_call: .
clone_size: .
j_call: TRBJ1-1
cdr3_aa: CASSYDRPGVMNTEAFF
cdr3_nt: TGTGCCAGCAGTTACGACAGGCCAGGGGTAATGAACACTGAAGCTTTCTTT

v_call: TRBV19
d_call: .
clone_size: .
j_call: TRBJ2-5
cdr3_aa: CASSILRGGGQETQYF
cdr3_nt: TGTGCCAGTAGTATCCTCCGAGGGGGGGGTCAAGAGACCCAGTACTTC

v_call: TRBV7-6
d_call: .
clone_size: .
j_call: TRBJ1-6
cdr3_aa: CASSLGAGPNSPLHF
cdr3_nt: TGTGCCAGCAGCTTAGGGGCAGGGCCTAATTCACCCCTCCACTTT

v_call: TRBV9
d_call: .
clone_size: .
j_call: TRBJ1-1
cdr3_aa: CASSELTRVGNTEAFF
cdr3_nt: TGTGCCAGCAGCGAACTGACCAGGGTGGGGAACACTGAAGCTTTCTTT

v_call: TRBV30
d_call: .
clone_size: .
j_call: TRBJ1-5
cdr3_aa: CAWSQASQPQHF
cdr3_nt: TGTGCCTGGAGTCAGGCGAGTCAGCCCCAGCATTTT

v_call: TRBV27
d_call: TRBD1
clone_size: .
j_call: TRBJ2-7
cdr3_aa: CASSFQTGVGEQYF
cdr3_nt: TGTGCCAGCAGTTTCCAGACAGGGGTTGGCGAGCAGTACTTC

v_call: TRBV9
d_call: TRBD2
clone_size: .
j_call: TRBJ2-1
cdr3_aa: CASSVTTSGRADEQFF
cdr3_nt: TGTGCCAGCAGCGTAACGACTAGCGGGAGGGCCGATGAGCAGTTCTTC

v_call: TRBV7-2
d_call: TRBD2
clone_size: .
j_call: TRBJ2-1
cdr3_aa: CASSWRGLAYYNEQFF
cdr3_nt: TGTGCCAGCAGCTGGAGGGGACTAGCGTACTACAATGAGCAGTTCTTC

v_call: TRBV6-5
d_call: .
clone_size: .
j_call: TRBJ1-1
cdr3_aa: CASSYSPGQTEAFF
cdr3_nt: TGTGCCAGCAGTTACTCGCCAGGACAAACTGAAGCTTTCTTT

v_call: TRBV19
d_call: TRBD2
clone_size: .
j_call: TRBJ2-1
cdr3_aa: CASSSEGLAAYNEQFF
cdr3_nt: TGTGCCAGTAGTTCCGAAGGACTAGCGGCCTACAATGAGCAGTTCTTC

v_call: TRBV11-2
d_call: .
clone_size: few
j_call: TRBJ2-7
cdr3_aa: CASSFHGGREQYF
cdr3_nt: TGTGCCAGCAGCTTTCATGGCGGTCGCGAGCAGTACTTC